A selection of T cell receptor beta chains follows, all from one sample in a study of identical twins. From the 5' RACE reads, TCRdb called clonotypes with MiXCR, one entry per CDR3 protein. The sample consists of roughly 250,000 distinct CDR3 sequences, roughly 7% of them appearing once. These data also featured in a second study, about yellow fever vaccine responses in identical twins.

Material for sequencing was memory (CD45RO+) T cells sorted from blood. The source of these receptors is a woman in her late teens or twenties in good health. Each CDR3 is given with its conserved first and last residue. Each record gives: D gene, J gene, V gene, clone size, CDR3 protein, CDR3 DNA. The D gene is left open where the match is weak. Size is omitted from some rows. Given values are once, few, many or a class for expanded clones.

TRBD1,TRBJ1-1,TRBV6-5,-,CASSYSIGGQGATEAFF,TGTGCCAGCAGTTACTCGATCGGAGGCCAGGGGGCCACTGAAGCTTTCTTT
-,TRBJ1-2,TRBV24-1,few,CATSDPYGYGYTF,TGTGCCACCAGTGACCCCTACGGGTATGGCTACACCTTC
TRBD1,TRBJ1-2,TRBV4-2,-,CASSQDSGTDYGYTF,TGTGCCAGCAGCCAAGATAGCGGGACAGACTATGGCTACACCTTC
TRBD2,TRBJ2-3,TRBV20-1,-,CSARDLGLTFTDTQYF,TGCAGTGCTAGAGATCTGGGACTAACTTTCACAGATACGCAGTATTTT
-,TRBJ2-5,TRBV5-6,few,CASSFRALPWETQYF,TGTGCCAGCAGCTTTCGGGCCCTCCCTTGGGAGACCCAGTACTTC
-,TRBJ2-1,TRBV12-3/TRBV12-4,many,CASSLRSNEQFF,TGTGCCAGCAGTCTTAGAAGCAATGAGCAGTTCTTC
TRBD1,TRBJ2-5,TRBV24-1,-,CATSDLGQGQETQYF,TGTGCCACCAGTGACCTGGGACAGGGACAAGAGACCCAGTACTTC
-,TRBJ1-1,TRBV3-1,many,CASSLKHQNTEAFF,TGTGCCAGCAGCCTGAAACACCAGAACACTGAAGCTTTCTTT
TRBD2,TRBJ2-4,TRBV29-1,many,CSVPGLAGPDLNIQYF,TGCAGCGTACCGGGACTAGCGGGACCCGACCTAAACATTCAGTACTTC
-,TRBJ2-6,TRBV9,many,CASRAFGSGANVLTF,TGTGCCAGCAGGGCTTTCGGCTCTGGGGCCAACGTCCTGACTTTC
-,TRBJ2-1,TRBV20-1,-,CSAASGTQQFF,TGCAGTGCCGCCTCCGGGACGCAGCAGTTCTTC
TRBD2,TRBJ2-5,TRBV7-8,-,CASTRGGASGNSGTQYF,TGTGCCAGCACCAGGGGCGGGGCTAGCGGGAACTCGGGGACCCAGTACTTC
-,TRBJ2-1,TRBV28,many,CATGRGSYNEQFF,TGTGCAACCGGTCGCGGGTCCTACAATGAGCAGTTCTTC
TRBD2,TRBJ2-1,TRBV7-6,-,CASSLTGLAEHNEQFF,TGTGCCAGCAGCTTAACGGGACTAGCGGAACACAATGAGCAGTTCTTC
-,TRBJ2-7,TRBV2,few,CACSPQGYEQYF,TGTGCCTGCTCGCCTCAGGGGTACGAGCAGTACTTC
-,TRBJ2-5,TRBV20-1,-,CSARGGNNQETQCF,TGCAGTGCTAGAGGCGGGAACAACCAAGAGACCCAGTGCTTC
-,TRBJ1-6,TRBV6-1,-,CASNQPSSYNSPLHF,TGTGCCAGCAACCAGCCGAGCTCCTATAATTCACCCCTCCACTTT
TRBD2,TRBJ2-5,TRBV10-3,-,CAISPQGGETQYF,TGTGCCATCTCTCCCCAGGGAGGGGAGACCCAGTACTTC
-,TRBJ1-1,TRBV20-1,few,CSASLGTGNTEAFF,TGCAGTGCTAGTTTGGGCACGGGTAATACTGAAGCTTTCTTT
-,TRBJ2-5,TRBV28,-,CASSLGTPRETQYF,TGTGCCAGCAGTTTAGGGACGCCACGGGAGACCCAGTACTTC
TRBD1,TRBJ2-7,TRBV25-1,-,CASSEDRSYEQYF,TGTGCCAGCAGTGAGGACAGGTCTTACGAGCAGTACTTC
TRBD2,TRBJ2-1,TRBV6-1,-,CASSETAGGGNEQFF,TGTGCCAGCAGTGAGACGGCGGGAGGGGGGAATGAGCAGTTCTTC
-,TRBJ1-5,TRBV15,few,CATSRDARSPHQPQHF,TGTGCCACCAGCAGAGACGCAAGAAGCCCCCATCAGCCCCAGCATTTT
-,TRBJ2-3,TRBV10-1,many,CASSESLDLPDTQYF,TGCGCCAGCAGTGAGTCTCTGGACCTGCCAGATACGCAGTATTTT
-,TRBJ2-3,TRBV5-1,many,CASSRGTRTSTDTQYF,TGCGCCAGCAGCCGGGGGACTCGCACTAGCACAGATACGCAGTATTTT
TRBD2,TRBJ2-3,TRBV14,-,CASKSAGSTDTQYF,TGTGCCAGCAAGTCAGCGGGATCCACAGATACGCAGTATTTT
TRBD2,TRBJ2-4,TRBV12-3/TRBV12-4,-,CASSSPGTSWDIQYF,TGTGCCAGCAGTTCCCCCGGGACTAGCTGGGACATTCAGTACTTC
-,TRBJ2-1,TRBV7-9,few,CASSLERDYNEQFF,TGTGCCAGCAGCTTAGAAAGAGACTACAATGAGCAGTTCTTC
-,TRBJ2-3,TRBV11-1,few,CASSLGSADTQYF,TGTGCCAGCAGCTTGGGGTCGGCAGATACGCAGTATTTT
-,TRBJ2-5,TRBV5-1,many,CASSLSMTTGGQETQYF,TGCGCCAGCAGCTTGAGTATGACAACCGGCGGCCAAGAGACCCAGTACTTC
TRBD1,TRBJ2-7,TRBV7-2,few,CASSPRQGGLYEQYF,TGTGCCAGCAGCCCCAGACAGGGGGGGCTCTACGAGCAGTACTTC
-,TRBJ2-2,TRBV7-2,few,CASSPAGFTGELFF,TGTGCCAGCAGCCCGGCGGGGTTCACCGGGGAGCTGTTTTTT
-,TRBJ2-5,TRBV11-2,many,CASSLGLRPQSEETQYF,TGTGCCAGCAGCTTAGGTTTACGTCCCCAGTCGGAAGAGACCCAGTACTTC
-,TRBJ1-1,TRBV29-1,many,CSVAPLGNTEAFF,TGCAGCGTTGCCCCCCTTGGGAACACTGAAGCTTTCTTT
-,TRBJ1-6,TRBV12-3/TRBV12-4,many,CASSPTGTYNSPLHF,TGTGCCAGCAGTCCCACAGGGACCTATAATTCACCCCTCCACTTT
-,TRBJ1-1,TRBV5-1,many,CASRQGGGNTEAFF,TGCGCCAGCAGACAGGGAGGGGGGAACACTGAAGCTTTCTTT
TRBD2,TRBJ2-2,TRBV5-4,-,CASSFGGGTNTGELFF,TGTGCCAGCAGCTTTGGCGGGGGGACGAACACCGGGGAGCTGTTTTTT
TRBD1,TRBJ2-1,TRBV5-1,-,CASSGGQGGIGGHSYNEQFF,TGCGCCAGCAGCGGGGGACAGGGGGGGATAGGGGGTCACTCCTACAATGAGCAGTTCTTC
TRBD1,TRBJ1-2,TRBV20-1,many,CSAPLTGAGYTF,TGCAGTGCTCCCCTCACAGGGGCTGGCTACACCTTC
-,TRBJ2-4,TRBV28,-,CATRVRGENIQYF,TGTGCCACCCGAGTCCGGGGCGAAAACATTCAGTACTTC
TRBD2,TRBJ2-1,TRBV6-1,few,CASSEVQSSGFYNEQFF,TGTGCCAGCAGTGAAGTGCAGTCTAGCGGGTTCTACAATGAGCAGTTCTTC
-,TRBJ1-5,TRBV12-3/TRBV12-4,few,CASSPRGPAPHQPQHF,TGTGCCAGCAGTCCTAGGGGACCGGCCCCGCATCAGCCCCAGCATTTT
-,TRBJ2-3,TRBV27,many,CASSLKPEYTQYF,TGTGCCAGCAGTTTAAAACCGGAGTATACGCAGTATTTT
-,TRBJ2-1,TRBV6-1,-,CASTEGHTYNEQFF,TGTGCCAGCACCGAGGGGCATACTTACAATGAGCAGTTCTTC
-,TRBJ2-5,TRBV7-9,-,CASSFSRAEGGETQYF,TGTGCCAGCAGCTTTAGTCGAGCGGAGGGAGGAGAGACCCAGTACTTC
TRBD1,TRBJ2-1,TRBV5-4,many,CASSSQGTNEQFF,TGTGCCAGCAGCTCACAGGGGACCAATGAGCAGTTCTTC
-,TRBJ2-7,TRBV6-2/TRBV6-3,few,CASSNREGAYEQYF,TGTGCCAGCAGTAACCGGGAAGGGGCCTACGAGCAGTACTTC
-,TRBJ1-5,TRBV28,-,CASMPAYSNQPQHF,TGTGCCAGCATGCCAGCTTATAGCAATCAGCCCCAGCATTTT